The clone carrying this TCR beta chain was counted only a few times. Its antigen remains unidentified. These data originate in a study of human T cells and chemical hapten exposure. For the study at large: Variability of per-sample TCR yields stemmed mainly from small differences in pooled library volume.

Original methodology: Samples had a median of about 95,000 TCRs, ranging 23,224 to 690,600. MiXCR, run by TCRdb on the RACE reads, gives a single entry per CDR3 protein. What appears here as the V and J calls and clone size reflects TCRdb's work, not the paper's. The sample consists of more than 70,000 distinct CDR3 sequences, about 10% of them appearing once. V lost 1 base and J 5 bases, leaving 17 bases between the germline ends. This CDR3 spans 16 amino acids. Germline V gene sequence: CDR1 SGHVS, CDR2 FQNEAQ. Overall study results and limits: Once DPC sensitization occurred, TCRs above 1 in 1000 frequency showed no change.

Time point: healthy volunteer bleed at 2 weeks. Unseparated into fractions, whole blood served as the source from which total RNA was extracted. The receptor's source is a female donor in good health. Some clones in this sample may be carry-over from other donors' samples. This chain joins TRBV7-8 and TRBJ2-5; tentative D call: TRBD1 (5 bases). Specimen: whole blood. CDR3 sequence reads: CASSLDRQGKVETQYF. CDR3 coding DNA: TGTGCCAGCAGCTTAGATCGGCAGGGAAAGGTGGAGACCCAGTACTTC.